The sequence of this T cell receptor (beta chain) was determined in a study of long-term antiretroviral therapy in people with HIV. Overall study results and limits: Relative to control repertoires, HIV repertoires exhibited narrower CDR3 length ranges.

There are 15 residues in the CDR3. The ends lost 4 bases at V and 5 bases at J; junction bases unmatched: 6. CDR1 and CDR2 from the germline V gene are LNHDA and SQIVND (reference sequence). This was the immunoSEQ v3.0 assay at survey level. Here immunoSEQ multiplex PCR was the method, and the copy in TCRdb shows in-frame clones only, minus some. This sample has under 20,000 clones, with roughly 80% found just once. In regard to this clone: Antigen unknown.

The TCR comes from a middle-aged man with HIV. The rearrangement uses TRBV19 and TRBJ1-2, with TRBD1 matching 11 bases. The specimen was unsorted PBMCs, collected just before starting antiretroviral therapy. The CDR3 loop is CASSTQGQGGYGYTF. The CDR3 region has the DNA TGTGCCAGTAGTACACAGGGACAGGGGGGTTATGGCTACACCTTC.